A single sample is the source of the 12 T cell receptor beta chains below, sequenced in a study of T cells expressing NK-cell markers. TCRdb processed the 5' RACE reads again and assigns one entry to each CDR3 protein, with no DNA. The sample table includes about 260,000 distinct CDR3 sequences. Sequenced sample: blood T cells: a sorted CD56 or NKG2C T cell subset, CD4+ or CD8+ T cells, or bulk PBMC T cells (not recorded which). These receptor sequences come from a young man in good health.

The gene calls are TRBV12-3 or TRBV12-4 and TRBJ2-4; absent DNA, TCRdb's TRBD1 call cannot be checked. The CDR3 is made up of 15 amino acids. The CDR3: CASCWGRGAKNIQYF.

The chain has TRBV7-3 and TRBJ2-1. Per the germline V gene, CDR1 is SGHTA and CDR2 is FQGTGA. CDR3 length: 13 amino acids. CDR3 sequence: CASSFGFLNEQFF. Supplemented by reference TRBV7-3 and TRBJ2-1, the full variable domain reads GAGVSQTPSNKVTEKGKYVELRCDPISGHTALYWYRQSLGQGPEFLIYFQGTGAADDSGLPNDRFFAVRPEGSVSTLKIQRTERGDSAVYLCASSFGFLNEQFFGPGTRLTVL.

V and J are TRBV5-1 and TRBJ2-1; the TRBD1 assignment by TCRdb is unverifiable without DNA. The CDR3 is 14 residues long. The V gene's germline CDR1 is SGHRS and CDR2 YFSETQ. The CDR3 region is CASSLAQGQGEQFF.

V usage is TRBV12-3 or TRBV12-4 and J usage is TRBJ2-7; no DNA is available, so the TRBD1 call from TCRdb remains unchecked. CDR3 length equals 14 residues. The CDR3 loop reads CASAPDPYSYEQYF.

The rearrangement joins TRBV3-1 to TRBJ1-2; with no DNA, the TCRdb D assignment of TRBD1 cannot be verified. The germline V gene encodes CDR1 LGHDT and CDR2 YNNKEL (reference sequence). CDR3 length equals 14 residues. The CDR3 region is CASSHLDRYYGYTF.

The chain is built from TRBV4-1 and TRBJ2-3. The CDR3 is 16 amino acids. CDR1 is MGHRA and CDR2 is YSYEKL in the germline V gene. CDR3 sequence: CASSQEVVGGIGTQYF.

The rearrangement links TRBV20-1 to TRBJ1-5. CDR3 size: 14 residues. CDR1 and CDR2 from the germline V gene are DFQATT and SNEGSKA (reference sequence). The CDR3 here is CSASDKGWGQPQHF.

V is TRBV24-1 and J is TRBJ2-5; without DNA, the TCRdb call of TRBD1 cannot be checked. Germline-derived CDR1 and CDR2 are KGHDR and SFDVKD. This CDR3 region has 15 residues. This chain's CDR3 is CATSDPGGASETQYF.

This chain connects TRBV12-3 or TRBV12-4 to TRBJ2-5; TCRdb calls TRBD1, which cannot be checked without DNA. The CDR3 covers 17 residues. Here the CDR3 reads CASSKRVVDPFQETQYF.

The rearrangement links TRBV12-3 or TRBV12-4 to TRBJ2-3. The CDR3 consists of 14 residues. CDR3 loop: CASSLTLARDTQYF.

The chain has TRBV18 and TRBJ1-3. Germline V gene data show CDR1 as KGHSH and CDR2 as LQKENI. The CDR3 covers 15 residues. The CDR3 here is CASSPKDRSGNTIYF.

The chain is built from TRBV6-2 or TRBV6-3 and TRBJ2-2; as DNA is missing, the TRBD2 call by TCRdb cannot be tested. There are 18 residues in the CDR3. From germline, CDR1 is MNHEY and CDR2 SVGEGT. The CDR3: CASSSQTSGFPNTGELFF.